This is a list of T cell receptor beta chains from one sample in a study of prognosis after radiotherapy for stage I lung cancer. One entry per CDR3 protein results from TCRdb running MiXCR on the multiplex PCR reads. The data show about 35,000 distinct CDR3 sequences, 32% seen once. This specimen consisted of PBMCs, obtained before or after stereotactic body radiation therapy (not recorded which). These TCRs come from a donor over 45 with non-small cell lung cancer. The CDR3 runs from the conserved cysteine through the conserved F or W. The D gene is left open where the match is weak. The size of a clone is reported for some rows only, either as once, few or many, or as a class for expanded clones.

DNA: TGTGCCAGCAGCTCCCAGACAGGGAGAAGGACTGAAGCTTTCTTT
CDR3: CASSSQTGRRTEAFF
V: TRBV3-1
D: TRBD1
J: TRBJ1-1
size: many

DNA: TGTGCCAGCAGTCCGGGACAGAGTACCGGGGAGCTGTTTTTT
CDR3: CASSPGQSTGELFF
V: TRBV27
D: TRBD1
J: TRBJ2-2
size: -

DNA: TGCAGTGCTATACACAGAAACTATGGCTACACCTTC
CDR3: CSAIHRNYGYTF
V: TRBV20-1
D: -
J: TRBJ1-2
size: many

DNA: TGTGCCAGCAGCCCTAGGGGGGGGGGGTCCTACAATGAGCAGTTCTTC
CDR3: CASSPRGGGSYNEQFF
V: TRBV7-9
D: -
J: TRBJ2-1
size: many

DNA: TGTGCCAGCAGCCCGACAGGGCAAGAGACCCAGTACTTC
CDR3: CASSPTGQETQYF
V: TRBV11-3
D: TRBD1
J: TRBJ2-5
size: many

DNA: TGCGCCAGCAATGACGCCCTTAGGCAGCCCCAGCATTTT
CDR3: CASNDALRQPQHF
V: TRBV6-1
D: -
J: TRBJ1-5
size: -

DNA: TGTGCCAGCAGCCTCCCACGGAATGAAAAACTGTTTTTT
CDR3: CASSLPRNEKLFF
V: TRBV6-1
D: -
J: TRBJ1-4
size: many

DNA: TGTGCCAACAGCTTATGCGTAGGGGGCTCTGGGAATGAGCAGTTCTTC
CDR3: CANSLCVGGSGNEQFF
V: TRBV7-9
D: TRBD1
J: TRBJ2-1
size: -

DNA: TGTGCCAGCAACTCCACTCGACAGGTGGCTGGAAACACCATATATTTT
CDR3: CASNSTRQVAGNTIYF
V: TRBV7-9
D: -
J: TRBJ1-3
size: once

DNA: TGTGCCAGTAGCAGACAGCCAGGGGCCTCCAATGAGCAGTTCTTC
CDR3: CASSRQPGASNEQFF
V: TRBV19
D: -
J: TRBJ2-1
size: many

DNA: TGCAGTGCTACGCGGACGGCTACCTACGAGCAGTACTTC
CDR3: CSATRTATYEQYF
V: TRBV20-1
D: -
J: TRBJ2-7
size: many

DNA: TGTGCCAGCAGCTTGCAGCGTGGGGGGACTGGGGAGACCCAGTACTTC
CDR3: CASSLQRGGTGETQYF
V: TRBV5-4
D: -
J: TRBJ2-5
size: -

DNA: TGCGCCAGCAGGGGATCATGGTTGGAGGACTATGGCTACACCTTC
CDR3: CASRGSWLEDYGYTF
V: TRBV5-1
D: -
J: TRBJ1-2
size: -

DNA: TGTGCCAGCAGTTACTTCGGGGGCATCGGCTACACCTTC
CDR3: CASSYFGGIGYTF
V: TRBV6-5
D: -
J: TRBJ1-2
size: many

DNA: TGTGCCAGCAGGACATCCGGGACAGGGGGCTACGAGCAGTACTTC
CDR3: CASRTSGTGGYEQYF
V: TRBV6-2/TRBV6-3
D: TRBD1
J: TRBJ2-7
size: -

DNA: TGCGCCAGCAGCTGGCGGACCGGGACAGGGGCGAACATGAACACTGAAGCTTTCTTT
CDR3: CASSWRTGTGANMNTEAFF
V: TRBV5-1
D: TRBD1
J: TRBJ1-1
size: many

DNA: TGTGCCACCAGCAGCTATTCTGATGAGCAGTTCTTC
CDR3: CATSSYSDEQFF
V: TRBV15
D: -
J: TRBJ2-1
size: many

DNA: TGTGCCAGCACTTTTGAAAGACAGGCGATCTCCTACAATGAGCGGTTCTTC
CDR3: CASTFERQAISYNERFF
V: TRBV6-2/TRBV6-3
D: -
J: TRBJ2-1
size: once

DNA: TGTGCCAGCAGCGTAGGGACACAGAATTCACCCCTCCACTTT
CDR3: CASSVGTQNSPLHF
V: TRBV9
D: -
J: TRBJ1-6
size: many

DNA: TGTGCCAGTATTGGCTTTGGGGCCAACGTCCTGACTTTC
CDR3: CASIGFGANVLTF
V: TRBV19
D: -
J: TRBJ2-6
size: -

DNA: TGTGCCAGCAGAAATACAGGGGGCAACACTGAAGCTTTCTTT
CDR3: CASRNTGGNTEAFF
V: TRBV6-1
D: TRBD1
J: TRBJ1-1
size: many

DNA: TGTGCCAGCAGTGAGGTTGGGGTGGATGGCTACACCTTC
CDR3: CASSEVGVDGYTF
V: TRBV2
D: -
J: TRBJ1-2
size: many

DNA: TGCAGTGCTAGTGAAACCGGGACATCTAGCAATCAGCCCCAGCATTTT
CDR3: CSASETGTSSNQPQHF
V: TRBV20-1
D: -
J: TRBJ1-5
size: many

DNA: TGTGCCAGCAGTTACTTGGGCCCGTCTAGCTGGGTGCGTCGCACCTACAATGAGCAGTTCTTC
CDR3: CASSYLGPSSWVRRTYNEQFF
V: TRBV6-5
D: -
J: TRBJ2-1
size: -

DNA: TGCAGCGCTCTGGCGGACACAGATACGCAGTATTTT
CDR3: CSALADTDTQYF
V: TRBV20-1
D: -
J: TRBJ2-3
size: many

DNA: TGTGCCAGCAGTTTAGGGGGCCAAGAGACCCAGTACTTC
CDR3: CASSLGGQETQYF
V: TRBV12-3/TRBV12-4
D: -
J: TRBJ2-5
size: many

DNA: TGTGCCAGCAGCTTAGATCAAGGGGCCACTCAGCCCCAGCATTTT
CDR3: CASSLDQGATQPQHF
V: TRBV11-2
D: -
J: TRBJ1-5
size: many

DNA: TGTGCCAGCACAAGCGGAGGGCAGGGCTATGGCTACACCTTC
CDR3: CASTSGGQGYGYTF
V: TRBV6-1
D: -
J: TRBJ1-2
size: many

DNA: TGTGCCAGCTCACCACGTGGCGGGGGGCTACTGTCCTACGAGCAGTACTTC
CDR3: CASSPRGGGLLSYEQYF
V: TRBV18
D: TRBD2
J: TRBJ2-7
size: many

DNA: TGTGCCAGCAGCGCCTTCTCTGGGGCCAACGTCCTGACTTTC
CDR3: CASSAFSGANVLTF
V: TRBV9
D: -
J: TRBJ2-6
size: many

DNA: TGTGCCAGCACGGGGTTCGGGGGTAGCACTGAAGCTTTCTTT
CDR3: CASTGFGGSTEAFF
V: TRBV6-8
D: -
J: TRBJ1-1
size: many

DNA: TGTGCCACCAGCAGCTCACCGGGACAAGAAGAGACCCAGTACTTC
CDR3: CATSSSPGQEETQYF
V: TRBV15
D: -
J: TRBJ2-5
size: many

DNA: TGCGCCAGCAGCTTGACGGCCGGCAGCGAGCAGTACTTC
CDR3: CASSLTAGSEQYF
V: TRBV5-1
D: -
J: TRBJ2-7
size: many

DNA: TGTGCCAGCAGCTCCATCGCGGGTTCTGAAGCTTTCTTT
CDR3: CASSSIAGSEAFF
V: TRBV7-9
D: -
J: TRBJ1-1
size: many

DNA: TGCAGTGCTACACTGCGGGGGAACAATGAAGCTTTCTTT
CDR3: CSATLRGNNEAFF
V: TRBV20-1
D: -
J: TRBJ1-1
size: -

DNA: TGTGCCAGCAGTTACTCTGAGCGGGCCCAAACCTACGAGCAGTACTTC
CDR3: CASSYSERAQTYEQYF
V: TRBV6-5
D: -
J: TRBJ2-7
size: many

DNA: TGTGCCAGCAGCCAGGGGGCAAGTGAAAAACTGTTTTTT
CDR3: CASSQGASEKLFF
V: TRBV12-3/TRBV12-4
D: TRBD1
J: TRBJ1-4
size: many

DNA: TGTGCCAGCAAGACAGGCCAATTGAACACTGAAGCTTTCTTT
CDR3: CASKTGQLNTEAFF
V: TRBV6-1
D: -
J: TRBJ1-1
size: -

DNA: TGTGCCAGCAGCTTAGACAGGTTAACGGAGACCCAGTACTTC
CDR3: CASSLDRLTETQYF
V: TRBV7-2
D: -
J: TRBJ2-5
size: many

DNA: TGTGCCAGCAGCCCCTCCGGGGTCGGGTATGGCTACACCTTC
CDR3: CASSPSGVGYGYTF
V: TRBV3-1
D: -
J: TRBJ1-2
size: many

DNA: TGTGCCTGGAGCGGGACTCAAGAGACCCAGTACTTC
CDR3: CAWSGTQETQYF
V: TRBV30
D: -
J: TRBJ2-5
size: many

DNA: TGTGCCAGCAGTTATTGGGAGTCGAATCAGCCCCAGCATTTT
CDR3: CASSYWESNQPQHF
V: TRBV6-5
D: -
J: TRBJ1-5
size: -

DNA: TGTGCCAGCAGCGGATGGGACACCAATTCACCCCTCCACTTT
CDR3: CASSGWDTNSPLHF
V: TRBV3-1
D: -
J: TRBJ1-6
size: many

DNA: TGTGCCAGCATTCCCGGGACAGGGAGATATGGCTACACCTTC
CDR3: CASIPGTGRYGYTF
V: TRBV6-1
D: TRBD1
J: TRBJ1-2
size: -

DNA: TGTGCCAGCAGCTCAGACCCCTACGAGCAGTACTTC
CDR3: CASSSDPYEQYF
V: TRBV5-6
D: -
J: TRBJ2-7
size: medium-sized

DNA: TGCGCCAGCAGTCCTGGGGCTTCCCTGCTTACTTCACCCCTCCACTTT
CDR3: CASSPGASLLTSPLHF
V: TRBV10-2
D: -
J: TRBJ1-6
size: many

DNA: TGTGCCATCAGCCCAGGAGGGGGCGGGGGGTCCTACGAGCAGTACTTC
CDR3: CAISPGGGGGSYEQYF
V: TRBV10-3
D: -
J: TRBJ2-7
size: many

DNA: TGTGCCAGCAGTCCAGGTCAGTCACCCCTCCACTTT
CDR3: CASSPGQSPLHF
V: TRBV6-1
D: -
J: TRBJ1-6
size: -

DNA: TGTGCCAGCAGCCACGGTCCGATGCAGTACTTC
CDR3: CASSHGPMQYF
V: TRBV3-1
D: -
J: TRBJ2-7
size: once

DNA: TGCAGCGTTGAAGATCGAGACTCCCTTAACAATGAGCAGTTCTTC
CDR3: CSVEDRDSLNNEQFF
V: TRBV29-1
D: -
J: TRBJ2-1
size: many

DNA: TGTGCCAGTACCAGGACACCCAATTCCTTCAGCTCTGGAAACACCATATATTTT
CDR3: CASTRTPNSFSSGNTIYF
V: TRBV19
D: -
J: TRBJ1-3
size: many

DNA: TGTGCCTGGAGTTTTAACAGGGTCGGGGAGCTGTTTTTT
CDR3: CAWSFNRVGELFF
V: TRBV30
D: -
J: TRBJ2-2
size: many

DNA: TGTGCCAGCAGGGTGGGTACCACTGAAGCTTTCTTT
CDR3: CASRVGTTEAFF
V: TRBV6-1
D: -
J: TRBJ1-1
size: many

DNA: TGTGCCAGCAGTGAAGTCGGTGATGGGGCCAACGTACTGACTTTC
CDR3: CASSEVGDGANVLTF
V: TRBV6-2/TRBV6-3
D: -
J: TRBJ2-6
size: once